The sequence of this TCR beta chain was determined in a study of response to subunit inactivated influenza vaccine. TCRdb ran MiXCR on the RT-PCR reads and lists one entry per CDR3 protein. The table lists about 170,000 distinct CDR3 sequences, 12% of them singletons. The sample was also reused in another study, on T cells expressing NK-cell markers. That study adds: TCR beta cDNA was made by 5'RACE template switching with UMIs.

The sequence was collected from a man over 45 who received an inactivated influenza vaccine. The material sequenced was CD8+ T cells sorted from PBMCs, taken 11 to 12 days after vaccination.

The CDR3 loop reads CASSSIRTGRSYEQYF. The CDR3 DNA reads as TGTGCCAGCAGCTCGATCCGGACAGGGAGGTCCTACGAGCAGTACTTC. V and J are TRBV7-2 and TRBJ2-7; the match to TRBD1 covers 8 bases. In germline, CDR1 is SGHTA, CDR2 FQGNSA. The CDR3 is 16 amino acids. The V gene end was trimmed by 4 bases and the J gene end by 1 base; junction bases not matched to a gene: 9. Looking up the rest from reference TRBV7-2 and TRBJ2-7 gives the full variable domain: GAGVSQSPSNKVTEKGKDVELRCDPISGHTALYWYRQSLGQGLEFLIYFQGNSAPDKSGLPSDRFSAERTGGSVSTLTIQRTQQEDSAVYLCASSSIRTGRSYEQYFGPGTRLTVT.